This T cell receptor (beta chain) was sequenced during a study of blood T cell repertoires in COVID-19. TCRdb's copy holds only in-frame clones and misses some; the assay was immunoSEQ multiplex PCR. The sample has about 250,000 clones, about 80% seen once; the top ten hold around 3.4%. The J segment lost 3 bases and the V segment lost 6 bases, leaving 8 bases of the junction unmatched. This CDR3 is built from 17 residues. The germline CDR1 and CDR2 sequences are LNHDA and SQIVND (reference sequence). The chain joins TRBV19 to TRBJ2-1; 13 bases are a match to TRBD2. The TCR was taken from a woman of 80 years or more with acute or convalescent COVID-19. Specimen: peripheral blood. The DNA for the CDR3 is TGTGCCAGTAGGGCCGGACTAGCGGGAGTGGTCTACAATGAGCAGTTCTTC. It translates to CASRAGLAGVVYNEQFF.